The rows below give T cell receptor beta chains drawn from one sample of a study of blood T cell repertoires in COVID-19. Method: immunoSEQ multiplex PCR; TCRdb's copy keeps in-frame clones and lacks some. This table has tens of thousands of clones, roughly 84% appearing once. The sequenced sample was peripheral blood. The source of these receptors is a man aged 70 or older with acute or convalescent COVID-19. Each CDR3 is given with its conserved first and last residue. Clone size appears in some rows only: once, few, many, or a class for an expanded clone.

cdr3_aa	clone_size	v_call
CASSLTSTYEQYF	once	TRBV5-1
CASSLAGTAFYGDIQYF	.	TRBV5-6
CASSSRLASGGSYNEQFF	.	TRBV7-8
CASSHGRRLAGGTDTQYF	.	TRBV3-1/TRBV3-2
CASSLDYPRQYF	.	TRBV11-2
CASSPVALANEQFF	.	TRBV18
CASSELAGAASEQFF	.	TRBV6-4
CASSLNSPGLAGDTQYF	.	TRBV7-3
CASRFLGQGNNEQFF	.	TRBV19
CASSLAGGREETQYF	.	TRBV28
CASSVGSGGAKEQYF	.	TRBV9
CASSSQDYAQETQYF	.	TRBV11-2
CASSPSGSGDTQYF	few	TRBV7-9
CASSSSRGSGELFF	.	TRBV7-2
CASSESTASYEQYF	.	TRBV10-1
CASSLAAGSYNEQFF	.	TRBV11-2
CASSRPETGGADTQYF	.	TRBV5-6
CASSRTGGNAEQFF	.	TRBV19
CASSFRGDSPAGELFF	.	TRBV5-1
CASSQVGPSNQPQHF	.	TRBV4-1
CASSGSSSYEQYF	.	TRBV10-1
CASSLRDETQYF	.	TRBV28
CASTLRGYNEQFF	.	TRBV28
CATSATDRYQETQYF	.	TRBV24-1
CASSLAGDIQETQYF	.	TRBV5-1
CASSQVRGGSTDTQYF	.	TRBV14
CASSIRPGVISGANVLTF	.	TRBV4-1
CASSPPGQGSYNEQFF	once	TRBV11-2
CASSPGQGTEAFF	.	TRBV18
CASSLVLAGGLQETQYF	.	TRBV5-1
CAICDPTQPGGLNYGYTF	few	TRBV10-3
CSASVGAGAQYF	.	TRBV20-1
CASSQVRGPGNTIYF	.	TRBV3-1/TRBV3-2
CASSSGLAGATIHYNEQFF	.	TRBV5-1
CASSLGVGGFGPLGGANVLTF	.	TRBV5-1
CASSLLGAGANEKLFF	.	TRBV27
CASSLEAPDTQYF	.	TRBV7-2
CASSGLASTDTQYF	.	TRBV2
CASGFKPSPLHF	.	TRBV12-5
CAISVRDSNTEAFF	.	TRBV10-3
CASSLAGTYQPQHF	.	TRBV11-2
CASSQVDRGSPLHF	once	TRBV3-1/TRBV3-2
CASINGGGAGITEAFF	.	TRBV2
CASTRQGGDTEAFF	.	TRBV27